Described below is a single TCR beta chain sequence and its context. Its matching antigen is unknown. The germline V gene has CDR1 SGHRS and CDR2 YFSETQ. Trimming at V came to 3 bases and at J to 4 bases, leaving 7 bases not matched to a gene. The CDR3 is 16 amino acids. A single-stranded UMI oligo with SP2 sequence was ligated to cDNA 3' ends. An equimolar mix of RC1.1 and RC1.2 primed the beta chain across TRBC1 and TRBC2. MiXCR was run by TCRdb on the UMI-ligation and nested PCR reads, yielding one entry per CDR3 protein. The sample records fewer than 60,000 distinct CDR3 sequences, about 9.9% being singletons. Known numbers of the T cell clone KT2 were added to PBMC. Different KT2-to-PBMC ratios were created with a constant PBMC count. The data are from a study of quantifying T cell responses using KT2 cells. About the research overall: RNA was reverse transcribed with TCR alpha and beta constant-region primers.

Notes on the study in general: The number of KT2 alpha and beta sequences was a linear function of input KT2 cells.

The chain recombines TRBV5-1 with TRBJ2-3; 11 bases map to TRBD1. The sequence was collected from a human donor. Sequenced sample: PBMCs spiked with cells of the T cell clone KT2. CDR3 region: CASSSTGQGASDTQYF. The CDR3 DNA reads TGCGCCAGCAGCTCCACCGGACAGGGGGCCTCAGATACGCAGTATTTT.